Listed below are T cell receptor beta chains from one sample, sequenced in a study of vaccination and CD4 T cells after COVID-19. No antigen has been assigned to these receptors. Each CDR3 protein is one row after TCRdb ran MiXCR on the PCR reads. The sample holds 8,500 or so distinct CDR3 sequences; around three fifths are singletons and the top ten take roughly 25%. The sample comprised CD4+ T cells from blood, cultured in vitro. The receptors stem from a human donor who had recovered from COVID-19. The CDR3 runs from the conserved cysteine through the conserved F or W. Each record gives: clone size, J gene, V gene, D gene, CDR3 protein, CDR3 DNA. A D gene is named only where the DNA matches it firmly. Clone size is stated in some rows and not others, as once, few, many or a class when expanded.

clone size: NA; J gene: TRBJ1-5; V gene: TRBV15; D gene: NA; CDR3 protein: CATSRGALSNQPQHF; CDR3 DNA: TGTGCCACCAGCAGAGGGGCCCTTAGCAATCAGCCCCAGCATTTT
clone size: NA; J gene: TRBJ1-1; V gene: TRBV24-1; D gene: NA; CDR3 protein: CATRGGPGEAFF; CDR3 DNA: TGTGCCACCAGGGGGGGTCCTGGTGAAGCTTTCTTT
clone size: few; J gene: TRBJ2-7; V gene: TRBV28; D gene: TRBD2; CDR3 protein: CASSGGARYEQYF; CDR3 DNA: TGTGCCAGCTCGGGAGGGGCCCGCTACGAGCAGTACTTC
clone size: NA; J gene: TRBJ2-7; V gene: TRBV20-1; D gene: TRBD1; CDR3 protein: CSARDTGQGWEQYF; CDR3 DNA: TGCAGTGCTAGAGATACAGGACAGGGGTGGGAGCAGTACTTC
clone size: NA; J gene: TRBJ2-7; V gene: TRBV24-1; D gene: NA; CDR3 protein: CATGGGSYEQYF; CDR3 DNA: TGTGCCACCGGAGGGGGGTCCTACGAGCAGTACTTC
clone size: NA; J gene: TRBJ1-5; V gene: TRBV24-1; D gene: NA; CDR3 protein: CATSVSGRGQPQHF; CDR3 DNA: TGTGCCACCAGTGTTTCAGGGAGAGGTCAGCCCCAGCATTTT
clone size: NA; J gene: TRBJ1-5; V gene: TRBV20-1; D gene: NA; CDR3 protein: CSAREGGGLWQPQHF; CDR3 DNA: TGCAGTGCTAGAGAAGGTGGGGGGTTGTGGCAGCCCCAGCATTTT
clone size: NA; J gene: TRBJ1-5; V gene: TRBV6-5; D gene: TRBD1; CDR3 protein: CASSYEGARQPQHF; CDR3 DNA: TGTGCCAGCAGTTACGAGGGGGCACGTCAGCCCCAGCATTTT
clone size: few; J gene: TRBJ2-5; V gene: TRBV6-1; D gene: NA; CDR3 protein: CASSTPWETQYF; CDR3 DNA: TGTGCCAGCAGCACCCCTTGGGAGACCCAGTACTTC
clone size: NA; J gene: TRBJ1-5; V gene: TRBV28; D gene: NA; CDR3 protein: CACGGGQPQHF; CDR3 DNA: TGTGCATGTGGGGGCGGACAGCCCCAGCATTTT
clone size: NA; J gene: TRBJ1-5; V gene: TRBV20-1; D gene: NA; CDR3 protein: CSATGVMNQPQHF; CDR3 DNA: TGCAGTGCTACAGGGGTTATGAATCAGCCCCAGCATTTT
clone size: NA; J gene: TRBJ2-5; V gene: TRBV10-3; D gene: NA; CDR3 protein: CAISESGVGRDPETQYF; CDR3 DNA: TGTGCCATCAGTGAGTCAGGGGTAGGGCGGGATCCAGAGACCCAGTACTTC
clone size: NA; J gene: TRBJ1-2; V gene: TRBV29-1; D gene: NA; CDR3 protein: CSVVGGPYGYTF; CDR3 DNA: TGCAGCGTTGTGGGCGGACCCTATGGCTACACCTTC
clone size: NA; J gene: TRBJ2-5; V gene: TRBV15; D gene: TRBD1; CDR3 protein: CATSTSDRGLETQYF; CDR3 DNA: TGTGCCACCAGCACATCTGACAGGGGGCTAGAGACCCAGTACTTC
clone size: NA; J gene: TRBJ1-1; V gene: TRBV20-1; D gene: NA; CDR3 protein: CSAPGRGGNTEAFF; CDR3 DNA: TGCAGTGCCCCCGGCAGGGGCGGCAACACTGAAGCTTTCTTT
clone size: NA; J gene: TRBJ2-1; V gene: TRBV20-1; D gene: NA; CDR3 protein: CSASPYNEQFF; CDR3 DNA: TGCAGTGCTAGTCCCTACAATGAGCAGTTCTTC
clone size: NA; J gene: TRBJ2-1; V gene: TRBV20-1; D gene: NA; CDR3 protein: CSAQLGSSNEQFF; CDR3 DNA: TGCAGTGCCCAACTAGGATCGAGCAATGAGCAGTTCTTC
clone size: NA; J gene: TRBJ1-5; V gene: TRBV7-8; D gene: TRBD1; CDR3 protein: CASSSGGQVLSQPQHF; CDR3 DNA: TGTGCCAGCAGCTCAGGGGGACAGGTGTTGTCCCAGCCCCAGCATTTT
clone size: NA; J gene: TRBJ2-3; V gene: TRBV20-1; D gene: TRBD2; CDR3 protein: CSATRGTRSTDTQYF; CDR3 DNA: TGCAGTGCTACTAGGGGGACTAGAAGCACAGATACGCAGTATTTT
clone size: NA; J gene: TRBJ2-1; V gene: TRBV7-2; D gene: TRBD2; CDR3 protein: CASSPRLAGGPNEQFF; CDR3 DNA: TGTGCCAGCAGCCCCCGACTAGCGGGAGGGCCCAATGAGCAGTTCTTC
clone size: NA; J gene: TRBJ2-5; V gene: TRBV7-9; D gene: TRBD2; CDR3 protein: CASSSSGGALAQYF; CDR3 DNA: TGTGCCAGCAGCTCGTCGGGGGGGGCCTTGGCCCAGTACTTC
clone size: NA; J gene: TRBJ1-2; V gene: TRBV24-1; D gene: NA; CDR3 protein: CATSDFRDGYTF; CDR3 DNA: TGTGCCACCAGTGATTTTAGGGATGGCTACACCTTC
clone size: NA; J gene: TRBJ1-2; V gene: TRBV20-1; D gene: TRBD1; CDR3 protein: CSARDPHRGAYGYTF; CDR3 DNA: TGCAGTGCTAGGGACCCCCACAGGGGGGCCTATGGCTACACCTTC
clone size: NA; J gene: TRBJ1-2; V gene: TRBV7-6; D gene: NA; CDR3 protein: CASSLGAGRDYGYTF; CDR3 DNA: TGTGCCAGCAGCTTAGGGGCAGGGAGGGACTATGGCTACACCTTC
clone size: few; J gene: TRBJ2-5; V gene: TRBV6-2/TRBV6-3; D gene: TRBD1; CDR3 protein: CASSYRDRVGETQYF; CDR3 DNA: TGTGCCAGCAGTTACAGGGACAGGGTTGGTGAGACCCAGTACTTC
clone size: NA; J gene: TRBJ1-2; V gene: TRBV20-1; D gene: NA; CDR3 protein: CSPGVNYGYTF; CDR3 DNA: TGCAGCCCGGGGGTTAACTATGGCTACACCTTC
clone size: NA; J gene: TRBJ2-2; V gene: TRBV20-1; D gene: NA; CDR3 protein: CSADRLGGTGELFF; CDR3 DNA: TGCAGTGCTGACCGACTCGGGGGCACCGGGGAGCTGTTTTTT
clone size: NA; J gene: TRBJ1-1; V gene: TRBV28; D gene: NA; CDR3 protein: CASRRGRGGGTEAFF; CDR3 DNA: TGTGCCAGCAGGCGGGGGAGAGGAGGTGGCACTGAAGCTTTCTTT
clone size: few; J gene: TRBJ2-7; V gene: TRBV20-1; D gene: TRBD1; CDR3 protein: CSAREGQGTHEQYF; CDR3 DNA: TGCAGTGCTAGGGAGGGACAGGGTACCCACGAGCAGTACTTC
clone size: NA; J gene: TRBJ1-5; V gene: TRBV24-1; D gene: NA; CDR3 protein: CATSDRDGDQPQHF; CDR3 DNA: TGTGCCACCAGTGATAGGGACGGAGATCAGCCCCAGCATTTT
clone size: NA; J gene: TRBJ2-5; V gene: TRBV12-3/TRBV12-4; D gene: TRBD1; CDR3 protein: CASRQGAETQYF; CDR3 DNA: TGTGCCAGCAGACAGGGGGCGGAGACCCAGTACTTC
clone size: NA; J gene: TRBJ2-5; V gene: TRBV15; D gene: TRBD1; CDR3 protein: CATSRDRVSETQYF; CDR3 DNA: TGTGCCACCAGCAGGGACAGGGTCTCAGAGACCCAGTACTTC
clone size: NA; J gene: TRBJ2-7; V gene: TRBV7-2; D gene: NA; CDR3 protein: CASSRSKGGMGYF; CDR3 DNA: TGTGCCAGCAGCCGTTCGAAGGGTGGGATGGGGTACTTC
clone size: NA; J gene: TRBJ2-5; V gene: TRBV27; D gene: TRBD1; CDR3 protein: CASSADTGGRETQYF; CDR3 DNA: TGTGCCAGCAGTGCCGATACAGGGGGCAGGGAGACCCAGTACTTC
clone size: NA; J gene: TRBJ1-6; V gene: TRBV6-1; D gene: NA; CDR3 protein: CASSESWSPLHF; CDR3 DNA: TGTGCCAGCAGTGAAAGTTGGTCACCCCTCCACTTT
clone size: NA; J gene: TRBJ1-2; V gene: TRBV27; D gene: NA; CDR3 protein: CASSLRADYGYTF; CDR3 DNA: TGTGCCAGCAGTTTAAGGGCAGACTATGGCTACACCTTC
clone size: NA; J gene: TRBJ2-7; V gene: TRBV6-5; D gene: TRBD2; CDR3 protein: CASSSAREGSYEQYF; CDR3 DNA: TGTGCCAGCAGTTCGGCGCGGGAGGGCTCCTACGAGCAGTACTTC
clone size: NA; J gene: TRBJ1-5; V gene: TRBV7-2; D gene: NA; CDR3 protein: CASSTSGGNQPQHF; CDR3 DNA: TGTGCCAGCAGCACGAGTGGGGGGAATCAGCCCCAGCATTTT
clone size: few; J gene: TRBJ2-5; V gene: TRBV7-2; D gene: NA; CDR3 protein: CASSLNGVKDQYF; CDR3 DNA: TGTGCCAGCAGCTTAAACGGAGTCAAGGACCAGTACTTC
clone size: NA; J gene: TRBJ2-7; V gene: TRBV7-2; D gene: NA; CDR3 protein: CASSLVLNEQYF; CDR3 DNA: TGTGCCAGCAGCTTAGTGCTCAACGAGCAGTACTTC
clone size: NA; J gene: TRBJ2-7; V gene: TRBV7-2; D gene: NA; CDR3 protein: CASSVQLYEQYF; CDR3 DNA: TGTGCCAGCAGCGTACAACTCTACGAGCAGTACTTC
clone size: NA; J gene: TRBJ2-7; V gene: TRBV15; D gene: NA; CDR3 protein: CATSRATPAVDEQYF; CDR3 DNA: TGTGCCACCAGCAGAGCTACCCCGGCAGTGGACGAGCAGTACTTC
clone size: NA; J gene: TRBJ2-5; V gene: TRBV30; D gene: TRBD2; CDR3 protein: CAWSTSDQETQYF; CDR3 DNA: TGTGCCTGGAGTACTAGCGATCAAGAGACCCAGTACTTC
clone size: NA; J gene: TRBJ2-7; V gene: TRBV5-4; D gene: NA; CDR3 protein: CASSLGGAAIEQYF; CDR3 DNA: TGTGCCAGCAGCTTGGGAGGGGCAGCCATTGAGCAGTACTTC
clone size: NA; J gene: TRBJ1-6; V gene: TRBV7-2; D gene: TRBD1; CDR3 protein: CASSLAGTGNSPLHF; CDR3 DNA: TGTGCCAGCAGCTTAGCTGGGACAGGGAATTCACCCCTCCACTTT
clone size: few; J gene: TRBJ2-5; V gene: TRBV20-1; D gene: NA; CDR3 protein: CSARVHGETQYF; CDR3 DNA: TGCAGTGCTAGAGTGCACGGGGAGACCCAGTACTTC
clone size: NA; J gene: TRBJ2-7; V gene: TRBV20-1; D gene: TRBD1; CDR3 protein: CSARGDRDYEQYF; CDR3 DNA: TGCAGTGCTAGAGGGGACAGAGACTACGAGCAGTACTTC
clone size: NA; J gene: TRBJ1-5; V gene: TRBV7-2; D gene: NA; CDR3 protein: CASSLEMGGWEPQHF; CDR3 DNA: TGTGCCAGCAGCTTAGAAATGGGGGGCTGGGAGCCCCAGCATTTT
clone size: few; J gene: TRBJ2-5; V gene: TRBV7-7; D gene: TRBD2; CDR3 protein: CASSFSSGRSSLQYF; CDR3 DNA: TGTGCTAGCAGCTTCTCTAGCGGGAGATCTAGCCTCCAGTACTTC
clone size: NA; J gene: TRBJ1-6; V gene: TRBV28; D gene: TRBD1; CDR3 protein: CASFGQVNSPLHF; CDR3 DNA: TGTGCCAGCTTTGGACAGGTGAATTCACCCCTCCACTTT
clone size: few; J gene: TRBJ1-2; V gene: TRBV6-4; D gene: NA; CDR3 protein: CATRDTTNYGYTF; CDR3 DNA: TGTGCCACCAGAGACACGACTAACTATGGCTACACCTTC
clone size: NA; J gene: TRBJ2-1; V gene: TRBV20-1; D gene: NA; CDR3 protein: CSARVGGYNEQFF; CDR3 DNA: TGCAGTGCTAGAGTTGGCGGTTACAATGAGCAGTTCTTC
clone size: few; J gene: TRBJ2-5; V gene: TRBV7-2; D gene: NA; CDR3 protein: CASSRRTQETQYF; CDR3 DNA: TGTGCCAGCAGTCGACGGACCCAAGAGACCCAGTACTTC